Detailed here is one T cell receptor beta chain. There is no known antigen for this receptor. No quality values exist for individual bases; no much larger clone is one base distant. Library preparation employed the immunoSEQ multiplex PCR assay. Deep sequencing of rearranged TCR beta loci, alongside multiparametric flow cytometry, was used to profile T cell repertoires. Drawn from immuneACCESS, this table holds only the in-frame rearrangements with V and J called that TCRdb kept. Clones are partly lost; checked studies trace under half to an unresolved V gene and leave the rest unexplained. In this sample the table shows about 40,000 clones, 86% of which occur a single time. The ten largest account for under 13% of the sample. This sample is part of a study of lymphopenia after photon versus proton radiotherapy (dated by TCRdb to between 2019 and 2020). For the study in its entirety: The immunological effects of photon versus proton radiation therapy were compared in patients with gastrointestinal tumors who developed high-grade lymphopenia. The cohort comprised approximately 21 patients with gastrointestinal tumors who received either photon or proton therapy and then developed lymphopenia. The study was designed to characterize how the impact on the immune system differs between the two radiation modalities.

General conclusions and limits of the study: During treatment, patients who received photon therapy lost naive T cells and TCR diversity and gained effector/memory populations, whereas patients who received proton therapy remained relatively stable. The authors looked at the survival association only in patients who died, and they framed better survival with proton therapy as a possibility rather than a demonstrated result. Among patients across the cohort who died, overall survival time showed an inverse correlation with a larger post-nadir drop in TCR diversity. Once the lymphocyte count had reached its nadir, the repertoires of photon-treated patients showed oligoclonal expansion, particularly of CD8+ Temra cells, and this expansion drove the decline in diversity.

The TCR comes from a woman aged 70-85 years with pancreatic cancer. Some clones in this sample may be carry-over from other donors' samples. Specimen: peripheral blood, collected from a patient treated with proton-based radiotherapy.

The CDR3 region has the sequence CASSLGQVDYGYTF. The DNA sequence is TGTGCCAGCAGCTTGGGACAAGTAGACTATGGCTACACCTTC. The rearrangement combines TRBV7-8 with TRBJ1-2, and perhaps TRBD1 as D gene, on 6 matching bases. The CDR3 contains 14 residues, cysteine and phenylalanine counted. Just CDR3 DNA is preserved here, 42 bases in frame from base 1. According to the germline V gene, CDR1 reads SGHVS and CDR2 reads FQNEAQ. V sheds 3 bases and J sheds 3 bases, leaving 11 bases between their ends.